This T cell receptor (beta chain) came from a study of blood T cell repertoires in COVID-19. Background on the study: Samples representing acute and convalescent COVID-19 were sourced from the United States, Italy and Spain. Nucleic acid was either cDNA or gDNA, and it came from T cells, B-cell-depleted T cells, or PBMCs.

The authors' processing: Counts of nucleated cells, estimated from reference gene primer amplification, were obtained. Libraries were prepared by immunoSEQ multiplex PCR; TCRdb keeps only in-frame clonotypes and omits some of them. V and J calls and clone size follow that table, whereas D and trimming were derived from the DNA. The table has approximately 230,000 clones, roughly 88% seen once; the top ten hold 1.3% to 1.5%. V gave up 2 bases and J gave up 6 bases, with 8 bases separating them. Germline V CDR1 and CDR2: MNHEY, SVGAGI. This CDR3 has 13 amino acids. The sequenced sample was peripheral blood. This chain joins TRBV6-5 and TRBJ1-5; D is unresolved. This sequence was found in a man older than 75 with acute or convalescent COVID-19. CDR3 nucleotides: TGTGCCAGCAGTTACCGGGAAGCTCAGCCCCAGCATTTT. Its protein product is CASSYREAQPQHF.